This T cell receptor (beta chain) was documented in a study of T cell repertoires in cytomegalovirus infection. Across the whole study: CMV epitopes, recently identified HLA-C-restricted and well-studied HLA-B-restricted, were used. Public TCR beta signature analysis indicated the presence of both CMV infection and matching HLA type. Findings of the study overall: Within the response measured ex vivo, HLA-C-restricted CMV-specific TCR beta clonotypes were dominant. Summed public TCR beta family frequency identified CMV carriers bearing the relevant HLA.

Comment on this clonotype: No antigen is known for it. The junction does not match germline at one end; this may be a read error.

Via MiXCR, TCRdb re-called the reads, giving one row per CDR3 protein. This sample has approximately 990,000 distinct CDR3 sequences, with roughly 30% found just once. Germline-derived CDR1 and CDR2 are MGHRA and YSYEKL. The CDR3 contains 16 residues. The sample here was cultured CD8+ T cells from PBMCs, taken from culture after CMV antigen stimulation. The V call is TRBV4-1, the J call TRBJ1-3; 7 bases are shared with TRBD1. The source of this sequence is a human donor in good health (CMV status not recorded). Some clones in this sample may be carry-over from other donors' samples. The CDR3 loop reads CASSPGTAYSGNTIYF. The CDR3 DNA sequence: TGTGCCAGCAGCCCAGGGACAGCCTATTCTGGAAACACCATATATTTT.